The T cell receptor (beta chain) under discussion was sequenced for a study of OX40 agonist ivuxolimab in advanced cancers. Looking at the study overall: Patients received ivuxolimab, an agonistic anti-OX40 (CD134) antibody. Whole-study results and caveats: Some of the nonresponding patients also showed low levels of normalized T-cell clonal expansion. Clonal expansion by week 6 occurred in CD4+ and CD8+ blood T cells (at 0.1 to 3.0 mg/kg).

Blood was sampled at baseline, cycle 4 day 1, and cycle 7 day 1. To note about this clone: Its antigen is undetermined.

The protocol was immunoSEQ multiplex PCR, while the TCRdb copy is restricted to in-frame clones and leaves out a portion. This sample has about 78,000 clones, with almost 95% found just once. This CDR3 is built from 13 residues. CDR1 and CDR2 from the germline V gene are SGHDT and YYEEEE. Between the trimmed V and J ends, which lost 5 bases and 4 bases, there was a span of 13 bases. The chain uses TRBV5-6 and TRBJ2-7, with D unresolved. The sequence came from an adult with an advanced solid tumor such as melanoma, head and neck, liver or kidney cancer. This sample comprised CD4+ or CD8+ T cells sorted from blood, obtained in a trial of the OX40 agonist ivuxolimab. This CDR3 reads CASRGKGRYEQYF. The CDR3 DNA is TGTGCCAGCAGGGGCAAGGGCAGGTACGAGCAGTACTTC.